This T cell receptor beta chain was captured by sequencing in a study of shared clonotypes between healthy human individuals. Whole-study results and caveats: Generally, naive subsets (rather than memory subsets) showed larger estimated richness. Incomplete sequencing of sorted subsets was indicated by rarefaction despite large depth.

This CDR3 is built from 13 residues. V shed 9 bases and J shed 3 bases, with 15 bases lying between them. The germline V gene has CDR1 MGHDK and CDR2 SYGVNS. This clone was seen a single time. Its antigen is currently unknown. Profiling relied on immunoSEQ multiplex PCR, and the TCRdb table lists in-frame clones only, not all of them. The sample consists of roughly 1.4 million clones, around 98.5% of them appearing once. This chain links TRBV25-1 with TRBJ2-7; D may match TRBD1 or TRBD2 (7 bases each). This TCR was recovered from a young man in good health. The sample taken for sequencing was naive CD4+ T cells sorted from blood. The subset is: CD45RA+ positively selected. CDR3 amino acids: CASGGGQLYEQYF. For the CDR3, the DNA is TGTGCCAGTGGCGGGGGACAGCTCTACGAGCAGTACTTC.